This T cell receptor (beta chain) was profiled in a study of cytomegalovirus exposure and HLA in healthy donors. The study, taken as a whole, reports: Later on, analysis showed that most CMV-associated TCR beta chains appeared to be HLA-restricted. A cluster of highly shared sequence variants was likely a sequencing artifact. Among donors in an Asian-associated ancestry cluster, a later analysis reportedly found fewer N-insertions than the roughly 680-donor mean.

This CDR3 comprises 13 residues. The germline V gene has CDR1 SGHTS and CDR2 YDEGEE. With 4 bases removed from V and 1 base from J, the gap between germline ends came to 8 bases. PCR primers comprised 60 Vbeta and 13 Jbeta primers. TCRdb keeps only in-frame clones here, not all; method: immunoSEQ multiplex PCR. The sample comprises a few hundred thousand clones, over 65% of which are singletons, and 2.9% rests with the top ten. A note on this clone: Its matching antigen is unknown.

The origin of this receptor is a woman in her twenties or thirties in good health and CMV-seronegative. V gene TRBV5-8 combines with J gene TRBJ1-1; no clear D gene. The sample taken for sequencing was PBMCs. CDR3 sequence (DNA): TGTGCCAGCAGCCCTACAGAGAACACTGAAGCTTTCTTT. This codes for CASSPTENTEAFF.